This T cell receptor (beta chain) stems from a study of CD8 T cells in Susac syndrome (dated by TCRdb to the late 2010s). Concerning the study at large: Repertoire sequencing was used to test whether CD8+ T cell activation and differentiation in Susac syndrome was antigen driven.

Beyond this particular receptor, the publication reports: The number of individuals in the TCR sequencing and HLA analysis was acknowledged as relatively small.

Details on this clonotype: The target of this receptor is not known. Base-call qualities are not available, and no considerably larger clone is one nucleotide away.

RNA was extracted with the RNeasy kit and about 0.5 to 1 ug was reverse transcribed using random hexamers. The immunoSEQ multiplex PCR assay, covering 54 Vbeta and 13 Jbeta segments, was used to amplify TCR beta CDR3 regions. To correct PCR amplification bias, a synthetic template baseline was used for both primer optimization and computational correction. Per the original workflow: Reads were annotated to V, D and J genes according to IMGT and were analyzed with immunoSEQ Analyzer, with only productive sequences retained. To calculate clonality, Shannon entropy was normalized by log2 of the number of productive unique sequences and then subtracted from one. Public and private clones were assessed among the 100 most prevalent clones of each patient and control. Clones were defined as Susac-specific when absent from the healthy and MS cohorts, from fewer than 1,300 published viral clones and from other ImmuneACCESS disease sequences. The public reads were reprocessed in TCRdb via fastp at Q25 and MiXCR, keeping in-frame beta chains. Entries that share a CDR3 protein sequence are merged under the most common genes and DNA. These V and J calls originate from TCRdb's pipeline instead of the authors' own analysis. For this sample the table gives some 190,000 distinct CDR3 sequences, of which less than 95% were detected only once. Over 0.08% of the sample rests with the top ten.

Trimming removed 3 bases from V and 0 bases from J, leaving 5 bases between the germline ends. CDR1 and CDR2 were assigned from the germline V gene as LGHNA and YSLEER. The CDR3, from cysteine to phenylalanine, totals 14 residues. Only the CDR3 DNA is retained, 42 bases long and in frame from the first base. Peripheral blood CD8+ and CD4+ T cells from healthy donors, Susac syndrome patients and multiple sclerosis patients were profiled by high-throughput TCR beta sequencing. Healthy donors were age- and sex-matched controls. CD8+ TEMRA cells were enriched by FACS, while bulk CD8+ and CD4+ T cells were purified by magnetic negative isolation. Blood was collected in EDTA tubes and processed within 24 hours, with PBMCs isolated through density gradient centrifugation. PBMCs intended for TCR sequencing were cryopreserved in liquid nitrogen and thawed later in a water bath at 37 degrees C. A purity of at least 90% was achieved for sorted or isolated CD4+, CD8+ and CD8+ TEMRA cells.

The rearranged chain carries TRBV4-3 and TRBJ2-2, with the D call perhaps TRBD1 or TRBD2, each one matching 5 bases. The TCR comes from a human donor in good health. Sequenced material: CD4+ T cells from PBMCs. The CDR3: CASSQGANTGELFF. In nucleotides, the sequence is TGCGCCAGCAGCCAGGGGGCGAACACCGGGGAGCTGTTTTTT.